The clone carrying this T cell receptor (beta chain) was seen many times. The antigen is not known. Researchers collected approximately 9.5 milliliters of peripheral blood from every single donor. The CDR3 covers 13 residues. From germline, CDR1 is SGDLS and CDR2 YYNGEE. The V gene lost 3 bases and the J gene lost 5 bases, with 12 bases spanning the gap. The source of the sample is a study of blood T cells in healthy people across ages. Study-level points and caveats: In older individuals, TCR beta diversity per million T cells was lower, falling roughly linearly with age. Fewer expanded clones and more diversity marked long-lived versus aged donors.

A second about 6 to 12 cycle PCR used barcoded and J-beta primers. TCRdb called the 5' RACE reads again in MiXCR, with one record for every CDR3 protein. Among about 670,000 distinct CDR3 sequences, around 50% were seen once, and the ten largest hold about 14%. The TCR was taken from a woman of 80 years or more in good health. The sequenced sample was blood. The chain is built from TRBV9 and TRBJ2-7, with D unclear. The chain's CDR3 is CASSAWVGNEQYF. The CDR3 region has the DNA TGTGCCAGCAGCGCTTGGGTCGGTAACGAGCAGTACTTC.